This is a list of T cell receptor beta chains from one sample in a study of blood T cell repertoires in COVID-19. Only in-frame clones appear in the TCRdb table, and some are missing; sequencing was by immunoSEQ multiplex PCR. Of around 190,000 clones in the sample, 80% to 85% were seen once. Source material: PBMCs or T cells enriched from blood (not recorded which). The receptors were sampled from a woman younger than 45 who had been exposed to COVID-19. The CDR3 runs from the conserved cysteine through the conserved F or W. A D gene is named only where the DNA matches it firmly. Rows may omit the clone size; those that give it use once, few, many or a size class.

d_gene: TRBD1
abundance: -
j_gene: TRBJ1-6
v_gene: TRBV5-4
CDR3nt: TGTGCCAGCAGCACTGGACAGGGTAGTACACCCCTCCACTTT
CDR3aa: CASSTGQGSTPLHF

d_gene: -
abundance: -
j_gene: TRBJ1-3
v_gene: TRBV9
CDR3nt: TGTGCCAGCAGCGTAGAATACAGAAACACCATATATTTT
CDR3aa: CASSVEYRNTIYF

d_gene: -
abundance: -
j_gene: TRBJ1-2
v_gene: TRBV6-5
CDR3nt: TGTGCCAGCAGTCCCCGCCGGGATACCGGCTACACCTTC
CDR3aa: CASSPRRDTGYTF

d_gene: -
abundance: once
j_gene: TRBJ2-1
v_gene: TRBV27
CDR3nt: TGTGCCAGCAGTTTAGGGGCCGGTGAGCAGTTCTTC
CDR3aa: CASSLGAGEQFF

d_gene: -
abundance: few
j_gene: TRBJ1-1
v_gene: TRBV4-3
CDR3nt: TGCGCCAGCAGTGCTCGGGCTGAGGGGAACACTGAAGCTTTCTTT
CDR3aa: CASSARAEGNTEAFF

d_gene: -
abundance: once
j_gene: TRBJ1-2
v_gene: TRBV2
CDR3nt: TGTGCCAGCAGTGGACAGGCGAACTATGGCTACACCTTC
CDR3aa: CASSGQANYGYTF

d_gene: -
abundance: -
j_gene: TRBJ2-7
v_gene: TRBV6-5
CDR3nt: TGTGCCAGCAGTTACGCGAGCTCCTACGAGCAGTACTTC
CDR3aa: CASSYASSYEQYF

d_gene: TRBD1
abundance: -
j_gene: TRBJ1-3
v_gene: TRBV3-1/TRBV3-2
CDR3nt: TGTGCCAGCAGCCCTTGGGAAAGCGGGACAGGGGGCACTAGGGGAAACACCATATATTTT
CDR3aa: CASSPWESGTGGTRGNTIYF

d_gene: TRBD1
abundance: -
j_gene: TRBJ1-1
v_gene: TRBV6-6
CDR3nt: TGTGCCAGCAGTGACGGGACAGGGGGCCGGGCTGAAGCTTTCTTT
CDR3aa: CASSDGTGGRAEAFF

d_gene: TRBD1
abundance: once
j_gene: TRBJ2-3
v_gene: TRBV9
CDR3nt: TGTGCCAGCAGTGGCGCCGGGACAGGGCGCACAGATACGCAGTATTTT
CDR3aa: CASSGAGTGRTDTQYF

d_gene: -
abundance: once
j_gene: TRBJ1-1
v_gene: TRBV24-1
CDR3nt: TGTGCCACCAGTGACAAGAGCGCCCCGGAAACTTTCTTT
CDR3aa: CATSDKSAPETFF

d_gene: -
abundance: -
j_gene: TRBJ2-7
v_gene: TRBV5-4
CDR3nt: TGTGCCAGCAGCGGAGGGGTAGGGCAGTACTTC
CDR3aa: CASSGGVGQYF

d_gene: TRBD2
abundance: few
j_gene: TRBJ2-3
v_gene: TRBV24-1
CDR3nt: TGTGCCACCAGTGGTGAGCGGGGGCGTTCGCCTCTAGATACGCAGTATTTT
CDR3aa: CATSGERGRSPLDTQYF

d_gene: TRBD1
abundance: -
j_gene: TRBJ2-7
v_gene: TRBV7-2
CDR3nt: TGTGCCAGCAGCCCGCTACAGGGGGACGATAACTACGAGCAGTACTTC
CDR3aa: CASSPLQGDDNYEQYF

d_gene: -
abundance: -
j_gene: TRBJ2-7
v_gene: TRBV30
CDR3nt: TGTGCCTGGAGCCGCGGACTGACGAGCTCCTACGAGCAGTACTTC
CDR3aa: CAWSRGLTSSYEQYF

d_gene: -
abundance: -
j_gene: TRBJ2-2
v_gene: TRBV27
CDR3nt: TGTGCCAGCAGTTTACCCGCCGGTGGGGGGGCGCCCGGGGAGCTGTTTTTT
CDR3aa: CASSLPAGGGAPGELFF

d_gene: TRBD1
abundance: -
j_gene: TRBJ2-5
v_gene: TRBV5-1
CDR3nt: TGCGCCAGCAGCTTCGAGGGGGCGCGAGAGACCCAGTACTTC
CDR3aa: CASSFEGARETQYF

d_gene: TRBD1
abundance: -
j_gene: TRBJ2-7
v_gene: TRBV27
CDR3nt: TGTGCCAGCAGTAACACAGGGGGACCCTACGAGCAGTACTTC
CDR3aa: CASSNTGGPYEQYF

d_gene: TRBD2
abundance: -
j_gene: TRBJ2-5
v_gene: TRBV5-4
CDR3nt: TGTGCCAGCAGCTTGGTGCCCCTAGCGGGGGGGCCCCAAGAGACCCAGTACTTC
CDR3aa: CASSLVPLAGGPQETQYF

d_gene: -
abundance: -
j_gene: TRBJ2-1
v_gene: TRBV24-1
CDR3nt: TGTGCCACCAGTGGAGGAGGGGCCTTGTCCAATGAGCAGTTCTTC
CDR3aa: CATSGGGALSNEQFF

d_gene: TRBD2
abundance: -
j_gene: TRBJ2-7
v_gene: TRBV5-6
CDR3nt: TGTGCCAGCAGCTTGGGGACTAGCGGGGACCCTCCCTACGAGCAGTACTTC
CDR3aa: CASSLGTSGDPPYEQYF

d_gene: TRBD1
abundance: -
j_gene: TRBJ1-2
v_gene: TRBV18
CDR3nt: TGTGCCAGCTCACTCGTCAGGGGGAACTATGGCTACACCTTC
CDR3aa: CASSLVRGNYGYTF

d_gene: -
abundance: -
j_gene: TRBJ2-5
v_gene: TRBV7-2
CDR3nt: TGTGCCAGCAGCTTAGCCGGCAGGGTGGGAGAGACCCAGTACTTC
CDR3aa: CASSLAGRVGETQYF

d_gene: TRBD2
abundance: -
j_gene: TRBJ2-1
v_gene: TRBV4-3
CDR3nt: TGCGCCAGCAGCCACGTGGGACTAGCGGGGGGCAATGAGCAGTTCTTC
CDR3aa: CASSHVGLAGGNEQFF

d_gene: -
abundance: -
j_gene: TRBJ2-3
v_gene: TRBV5-1
CDR3nt: TGCGCCAGCAGCTTTGGGCAGAACACAGATACGCAGTATTTT
CDR3aa: CASSFGQNTDTQYF

d_gene: -
abundance: -
j_gene: TRBJ2-2
v_gene: TRBV24-1
CDR3nt: TGTGCCACCAGTGACATAGGGGGCACCGGGGAGCTGTTTTTT
CDR3aa: CATSDIGGTGELFF

d_gene: -
abundance: -
j_gene: TRBJ1-2
v_gene: TRBV5-8
CDR3nt: TGTGCCAGCAGCTGGCCGGGGTCCTATGGCTACACCTTC
CDR3aa: CASSWPGSYGYTF

d_gene: -
abundance: -
j_gene: TRBJ1-1
v_gene: TRBV5-4
CDR3nt: TGTGCCAGCAGCTTGGGTGTTTCTCCCACTGAAGCTTTCTTT
CDR3aa: CASSLGVSPTEAFF

d_gene: -
abundance: once
j_gene: TRBJ2-7
v_gene: TRBV4-3
CDR3nt: TGCGCCAGCAGCCAAGACTCTTTAGGTGGATCCCGGGGCGAGCAGTACTTC
CDR3aa: CASSQDSLGGSRGEQYF

d_gene: -
abundance: -
j_gene: TRBJ2-5
v_gene: TRBV4-3
CDR3nt: TGCGCCAGCAGCCAAGAAAGAGGATTCCCACAAGAGACCCAGTACTTC
CDR3aa: CASSQERGFPQETQYF

d_gene: TRBD1
abundance: -
j_gene: TRBJ1-2
v_gene: TRBV9
CDR3nt: TGTGCCAGCAGCGCGGATAGGGGGCCGAGTCGCTATGGCTACACCTTC
CDR3aa: CASSADRGPSRYGYTF

d_gene: -
abundance: -
j_gene: TRBJ1-5
v_gene: TRBV7-2
CDR3nt: TGTGCCAGCAGCTCCGGACAGCGAACTGATCAGCCCCAGCATTTT
CDR3aa: CASSSGQRTDQPQHF

d_gene: -
abundance: once
j_gene: TRBJ2-3
v_gene: TRBV7-3
CDR3nt: TGTGCCAGCAGCATTTCGACAGGCCGCACAGATACGCAGTATTTT
CDR3aa: CASSISTGRTDTQYF

d_gene: TRBD1
abundance: -
j_gene: TRBJ2-5
v_gene: TRBV7-2
CDR3nt: TGTGCCAGCAGCTTGGGCGGACAGGGAGGAGAGACCCAGTACTTC
CDR3aa: CASSLGGQGGETQYF

d_gene: -
abundance: -
j_gene: TRBJ1-3
v_gene: TRBV24-1
CDR3nt: TGTGCCACCAGTGACCTTACCGGGACATCCTCAGATTACACTGGAAACACCATATATTTT
CDR3aa: CATSDLTGTSSDYTGNTIYF

d_gene: TRBD2
abundance: -
j_gene: TRBJ2-1
v_gene: TRBV5-6
CDR3nt: TGTGCCAGCAGGGACGGGGGGGCCCCCTACAATGAGCAGTTCTTC
CDR3aa: CASRDGGAPYNEQFF

d_gene: TRBD1
abundance: -
j_gene: TRBJ2-1
v_gene: TRBV27
CDR3nt: TGTGCCAGCAGGATGGGAACAGGGGTTTACAATGAGCAGTTCTTC
CDR3aa: CASRMGTGVYNEQFF

d_gene: -
abundance: few
j_gene: TRBJ2-5
v_gene: TRBV5-1
CDR3nt: TGCGCCAGCAGCTTGGTCGGGGGGCGACGGGAGACCCAGTACTTC
CDR3aa: CASSLVGGRRETQYF

d_gene: TRBD2
abundance: -
j_gene: TRBJ2-3
v_gene: TRBV7-6
CDR3nt: TGTGCCAGCACCTTTGGAGCGGGGACAGATACGCAGTATTTT
CDR3aa: CASTFGAGTDTQYF

d_gene: -
abundance: -
j_gene: TRBJ1-2
v_gene: TRBV15
CDR3nt: TGTGCCACCAGTGTCGGGTCCGGGACTTATGGCTACACCTTC
CDR3aa: CATSVGSGTYGYTF